This is a list of T cell receptor beta chains from one sample in a study of T cell repertoires in cytomegalovirus infection. TCRdb itself ran the reads through MiXCR, one entry per CDR3 protein. This repertoire shows around 530,000 distinct CDR3 sequences, 26% found once; its top ten account for approximately 13%. Material for sequencing was PBMCs. The receptors derive from a human donor in good health (CMV status not recorded). Some clones in this sample may be carry-over from other donors' samples. The CDR3 runs from the conserved cysteine through the conserved F or W. The D gene is left open where the match is weak. The size of a clone is reported for some rows only, either as once, few or many, or as a class for expanded clones.

-	-	TRBV6-6	TRBJ2-5	CATCSSGAETQYF	TGTGCCACCTGTTCATCAGGTGCAGAGACCCAGTACTTC
few	-	TRBV15	TRBJ2-1	CATSRVASLNEQFF	TGTGCCACCAGCAGAGTGGCCAGCCTCAATGAGCAGTTCTTC
-	-	TRBV27	TRBJ1-5	CASAAYSNQPQHF	TGTGCCAGCGCCGCTTATAGCAATCAGCCCCAGCATTTT
few	-	TRBV12-3/TRBV12-4	TRBJ2-1	CASSLGAGFENEQFF	TGTGCCAGCAGTTTGGGGGCGGGGTTTGAGAATGAGCAGTTCTTC
-	-	TRBV20-1	TRBJ2-2	CSASTQDANTGELFF	TGCAGTGCGTCAACGCAGGACGCGAACACCGGGGAGCTGTTTTTT
-	-	TRBV28	TRBJ1-5	CASSLLGGQPQHF	TGTGCCAGCAGTTTATTGGGGGGTCAGCCCCAGCATTTT
-	TRBD2	TRBV7-4	TRBJ2-3	CASSTGGADTQYF	TGTGCCAGCAGCACGGGAGGGGCCGATACGCAGTATTTT
-	-	TRBV6-5	TRBJ2-1	CASRPLGGTNYNEQFF	TGTGCCAGCAGGCCACTCGGAGGGACCAACTACAATGAGCAGTTCTTC
few	TRBD1	TRBV28	TRBJ2-7	CASTVGTGGFLTYEQYF	TGTGCCAGCACAGTTGGGACAGGGGGCTTCCTTACCTACGAGCAGTACTTC
few	-	TRBV11-2	TRBJ1-6	CASSSRTSDSPLHF	TGTGCCAGCAGCTCGCGGACGTCGGATTCACCCCTCCACTTT
-	TRBD1	TRBV7-2	TRBJ2-6	CASSSRQGMVLGANVLTF	TGTGCCAGCAGCTCCCGACAGGGTATGGTCTTGGGGGCCAACGTCCTGACTTTC
few	TRBD1	TRBV5-1	TRBJ1-6	CASSLEPGGNSPLHF	TGCGCCAGCAGCTTGGAGCCAGGGGGTAACTCACCCCTCCACTTT
many	TRBD2	TRBV7-2	TRBJ2-1	CASSLQSGRLPYNEQFF	TGTGCCAGCAGCTTACAGAGCGGGAGGCTCCCATACAATGAGCAGTTCTTC
-	TRBD2	TRBV2	TRBJ2-7	CASRETSGLTYEQYF	TGTGCCAGCAGGGAGACTAGCGGGCTGACCTACGAGCAGTACTTC
many	-	TRBV28	TRBJ2-6	CASSPTPDYSGANVLTF	TGTGCCAGCAGCCCAACTCCGGACTACTCTGGGGCCAACGTCCTGACTTTC
-	-	TRBV28	TRBJ1-2	CASSSAEGLYGYTF	TGTGCCAGCAGTTCGGCCGAAGGACTCTATGGCTACACCTTC
-	-	TRBV20-1	TRBJ1-5	CSAIPDSNQPQHF	TGCAGTGCTATCCCAGATTCCAATCAGCCCCAGCATTTT